This passage covers 32 T cell receptor beta chains from one sample sequenced in a study of T cells after yellow fever vaccination. TCRdb itself ran the 5' RACE reads through MiXCR, one entry per CDR3 protein. The top ten hold roughly a sixth of the sample, which has 250,000 to 350,000 distinct CDR3 sequences, 6.5% to 8.5% seen once. Sequenced material: PBMCs, taken about 49 days after the first yellow fever vaccination. The receptors were sampled from a man aged 18-30 years who received the YFV17D yellow fever vaccine.

V usage is TRBV9 and J usage is TRBJ2-1; D is uncertain. This CDR3 spans 13 amino acids. Germline assignment: CDR1 SGDLS and CDR2 YYNGEE. V lost 3 bases and J lost 4, with 8 bases in between. CDR3 DNA sequence: TGTGCCAGCAGCGCCGACTTATACAATGAGCAGTTCTTC. This sequence encodes CASSADLYNEQFF.

This clonotype has just a few counts. The chain links TRBV28 to TRBJ2-3; 10 nucleotides match TRBD1. V shed 7 bases and J 1 base; nucleotides not matched to a gene: 5. The CDR3 totals 15 residues. CDR1 and CDR2 from the germline V gene are MDHEN and SYDVKM. For the CDR3, the DNA is TGTGCCAGCAACGCCGGGACAGGGGGCACAGATACGCAGTATTTT. Translated, it gives CASNAGTGGTDTQYF.

The sample holds a few counts of this clonotype. The chain links TRBV7-2 to TRBJ1-4; TRBD1 might be the D (5 bases). The CDR3 length is 16 residues. Between the trimmed V and J ends, which lost 6 bases and 5 bases, there was a span of 19 bases. Germline values: CDR1 SGHTA, CDR2 FQGNSA. The CDR3 reads CASRQTRAGLNEKLFF. The CDR3 DNA follows: TGTGCCAGCAGGCAAACCAGGGCTGGCCTAAATGAAAAACTGTTTTTT.

This clonotype was found a few times. CDR3 sequence: CASSQTGVRSYNSPLHF. CDR3 DNA: TGCGCCAGCAGCCAGACAGGGGTCCGCTCCTATAATTCACCCCTCCACTTT. V and J are TRBV4-1 and TRBJ1-6, with TRBD1 identical over 8 bases. The length of the CDR3 is 17 residues. Per germline, CDR1 MGHRA and CDR2 YSYEKL. The V gene end was trimmed by 3 bases and the J gene end by 0 bases; junction bases not matched to a gene: 4.

This clonotype has only a few counts. The chain employs TRBV7-9 and TRBJ2-3; D is unresolved. The CDR3 covers 14 residues. The germline V gene has CDR1 SEHNR and CDR2 FQNEAQ (reference sequence). Deletions cut 6 bases from V and 1 base from J, with 11 bases between. The CDR3 DNA is TGTGCCAGCAGGAAGGTGTATGGCACAGATACGCAGTATTTT. Amino acid sequence: CASRKVYGTDTQYF.

V usage is TRBV10-3 and J usage is TRBJ2-1; D is tentatively TRBD1 or TRBD2 (5 bases each). Germline CDR1 reads ENHRY; CDR2 reads SYGVKD. V lost 6 bases and J lost 4, with 10 bases in between. The CDR3 totals 13 residues. The CDR3 coding sequence is TGTGCCATCAGGGGGGTCGGTTACAATGAGCAGTTCTTC. Its protein is CAIRGVGYNEQFF.

V gene TRBV7-9 combines with J gene TRBJ1-2; D may be TRBD1 (5 bases). Germline V gives CDR1 SEHNR, CDR2 FQNEAQ (reference sequence). V lost 6 bases, J lost 8 bases, and 19 bases lay in between. The CDR3 is 14 amino acids. CDR3 amino acids: CASRPGGSPIGYTF. CDR3 sequence (DNA): TGTGCCAGCAGACCCGGGGGGAGTCCTATAGGCTACACCTTC.

In its sample, this clonotype was seen a few times. This chain links TRBV4-3 with TRBJ2-1, with D perhaps TRBD2 (5 bases). V lost 4 bases and J lost 4, with 14 bases in between. CDR3 size: 15 residues. Germline CDR1 reads LGHNA; CDR2 reads YSLEER. The chain's CDR3 is CASSPERFRYNEQFF. For the CDR3, the DNA is TGCGCCAGCAGCCCCGAGCGGTTCAGATACAATGAGCAGTTCTTC.

This clonotype was seen more than once but under ten times. The chain recombines TRBV20-1 with TRBJ1-4; 7 bases are a match to TRBD1. In germline, CDR1 is DFQATT, CDR2 SNEGSKA (reference sequence). The CDR3 loop spans 13 amino acids. The trim removed 5 bases at V and 5 bases at J, leaving 5 bases unmatched. The CDR3, as DNA: TGCAGTGCTCGCGGGACAGTGAATGAAAAACTGTTTTTT. This codes for CSARGTVNEKLFF.

This clonotype occurred many times. The chain is built from TRBV7-2 and TRBJ2-2; 9 bases fit TRBD1. J lost 5 bases, V lost 3 bases, and 4 bases had no gene match. This CDR3 has 15 residues. The germline V gene encodes CDR1 SGHTA and CDR2 FQGNSA. In DNA form, the CDR3 reads TGTGCCAGCAGCTTCGGGACAGGGACTACCGGGGAGCTGTTTTTT. Its protein is CASSFGTGTTGELFF. Full variable domain (missing parts from reference TRBV7-2 and TRBJ2-2): GAGVSQSPSNKVTEKGKDVELRCDPISGHTALYWYRQSLGQGLEFLIYFQGNSAPDKSGLPSDRFSAERTGGSVSTLTIQRTQQEDSAVYLCASSFGTGTTGELFFGEGSRLTVL.

This clonotype showed up just a few times. This chain links TRBV20-1 with TRBJ1-1; D is possibly TRBD1 (6 bases). Germline CDR1 DFQATT, CDR2 SNEGSKA (reference sequence). The CDR3 contains 13 residues. The V and J ends lost 4 bases and 2 bases respectively, with 11 bases between them. CDR3 region: CSANRAINTEAFF. DNA of the CDR3: TGCAGTGCTAACAGGGCTATTAACACTGAAGCTTTCTTT.

This clonotype was counted only a few times. This rearrangement joins TRBV27 to TRBJ1-2; D remains ambiguous. Germline V gene data show CDR1 as MNHEY and CDR2 as SMNVEV (reference sequence). CDR3 length: 14 residues. V dropped 2 bases and J dropped 4 bases, with 11 bases sitting between them. Here the CDR3 DNA reads TGTGCCAGCAGTTTAAGCTGGGGAGGCTATGGCTACACCTTC. Translated, it gives CASSLSWGGYGYTF.

This clonotype occurred many times. V usage is TRBV15 and J usage is TRBJ1-2, with D hard to call. V was clipped by 4 bases and J by 4 bases, with 10 bases between them. The CDR3 is made up of 13 amino acids. The germline V gene has CDR1 LNHNV and CDR2 YYDKDF (reference sequence). The CDR3 DNA is TGTGCCACCAGCACAGAAGGGATCTATGGCTACACCTTC. Its translation is CATSTEGIYGYTF.

This clonotype was counted ten times or more. The chain employs TRBV7-9 and TRBJ2-5; D is possibly TRBD2 (6 bases). V dropped 5 bases and J dropped 5 bases, with 15 bases sitting between them. There are 14 residues in the CDR3. Germline CDR1 is SEHNR and CDR2 is FQNEAQ (reference sequence). The CDR3 reads CASSQAAGRETQYF. CDR3 nucleotide sequence: TGTGCCAGCAGCCAAGCAGCGGGTAGGGAGACCCAGTACTTC. The full variable domain, its missing parts supplied by reference TRBV7-9 and TRBJ2-5, is DTGVSQNPRHKITKRGQNVTFRCDPISEHNRLYWYRQTLGQGPEFLTYFQNEAQLEKSRLLSDRFSAERPKGSFSTLEIQRTEQGDSAMYLCASSQAAGRETQYFGPGTRLLVL.

This clonotype was picked up a small number of times. The CDR3 sequence: CSATGTGGLGYTF. CDR3 nucleotide sequence: TGCAGTGCTACGGGGACAGGGGGCTTGGGCTACACCTTC. The gene calls are TRBV20-1 and TRBJ1-2, with TRBD1 matching 12 bases. CDR3 length equals 13 residues. Germline trimming cut 4 bases from V and 8 bases from J; bases unmatched to any gene: 5. Germline CDR1 and CDR2: DFQATT and SNEGSKA (reference sequence).

The J gene is TRBJ2-1, the V gene TRBV19; D might be TRBD1 (6 bases). The germline CDR1 and CDR2 sequences are LNHDA and SQIVND (reference sequence). Trimming stripped 5 bases from V and 5 bases from J, with 13 bases between. The CDR3 has 14 residues. CDR3 in amino acids: CASSPRTAHNEQFF. CDR3 coding DNA: TGTGCCAGTAGTCCTCGGACAGCCCACAATGAGCAGTTCTTC.

This clonotype was counted only a few times. The chain carries TRBV5-1 and TRBJ2-3, with 12 bases that match TRBD2. The V gene's germline CDR1 is SGHRS and CDR2 YFSETQ. The CDR3 is 17 residues long. The junction had 5 bases not matched to a gene; V was cut back by 2 bases and J by 1 base. The CDR3 loop reads CASSFRLAGAGTDTQYF. In DNA, the CDR3 is TGCGCCAGCAGCTTCCGACTAGCGGGGGCCGGCACAGATACGCAGTATTTT.

Ten or more counts support this clonotype. The rearrangement uses TRBV20-1 and TRBJ2-2; D ambiguous. V was cut by 3 bases and J by 0 bases, with 8 bases left in between. The germline CDR1 and CDR2 sequences are DFQATT and SNEGSKA (reference sequence). This CDR3 has 14 amino acids. The CDR3 is CSASAHTNTGELFF. The CDR3 DNA sequence: TGCAGTGCTAGTGCGCATACGAACACCGGGGAGCTGTTTTTT.

Ten or more counts support this clonotype. This sequence joins TRBV7-2 and TRBJ2-2; D is perhaps TRBD1 (5 bases). Per germline, CDR1 SGHTA and CDR2 FQGNSA. There are 15 residues in the CDR3. The V and J ends lost 0 bases and 3 bases respectively, with 8 bases between them. The CDR3 bases are TGTGCCAGCAGCTTAGCAGGGGTGCACACCGGGGAGCTGTTTTTT. Its translation is CASSLAGVHTGELFF. Looking up the rest from reference TRBV7-2 and TRBJ2-2 gives the full variable domain: GAGVSQSPSNKVTEKGKDVELRCDPISGHTALYWYRQSLGQGLEFLIYFQGNSAPDKSGLPSDRFSAERTGGSVSTLTIQRTQQEDSAVYLCASSLAGVHTGELFFGEGSRLTVL.

This clonotype was detected a few times. The DNA of the CDR3 is TGTGCCAGCAGCTTAATAAGTTCGGAGCTGTTTTTT. Translating it yields CASSLISSELFF. The genes are TRBV7-6 and TRBJ2-2; the D is unclear. Germline loops: CDR1 SGHVS, CDR2 FNYEAQ. The CDR3 loop spans 12 amino acids. Trimming left V 2 bases short and J 10 bases short, with 8 bases between.

Ten or more counts support this clonotype. The CDR3 here is CASSQEVGEFYEQYF. The CDR3, as DNA: TGCGCCAGCAGCCAAGAGGTGGGGGAGTTCTACGAGCAGTACTTC. This chain joins TRBV4-1 and TRBJ2-7; D is possibly TRBD1 or TRBD2 (5 bases each). The V gene's germline CDR1 is MGHRA and CDR2 YSYEKL. This CDR3 region has 15 residues. With 0 bases removed from V and 3 bases from J, the gap between germline ends came to 12 bases.

This clonotype appeared a few times. The chain joins TRBV20-1 to TRBJ2-3, with D perhaps assigned TRBD1 or TRBD2 (6 bases each). Germline CDR1 DFQATT, CDR2 SNEGSKA (reference sequence). The V end was cut by 0 bases, the J end by 1 base, with 17 bases between. The CDR3 runs to 17 residues. The DNA of the CDR3 is TGCAGTGCTAGAGACCGCCTAGGGGGGAGTGGCACAGATACGCAGTATTTT. Its translation is CSARDRLGGSGTDTQYF.

The J gene is TRBJ2-4, the V gene TRBV14; tentative D call: TRBD1 (5 bases). Trimming took 1 base from V and 9 from J, leaving 10 bases between them. Germline V gives CDR1 SGHDN, CDR2 FVKESK. The CDR3 consists of 13 residues. CDR3 amino acids: CASSQGQGGIQYF. CDR3 bases: TGTGCCAGCAGCCAAGGTCAGGGTGGCATTCAGTACTTC.

The genes are TRBV6-1 and TRBJ2-6; D is uncertain. Trimming left V 6 bases short and J 0 bases short, with 9 bases between. Germline CDR1 and CDR2: MNHNS and SASEGT. This CDR3 is 15 amino acids long. This chain's CDR3 is CASSVHNSGANVLTF. The CDR3 DNA follows: TGTGCCAGCAGCGTCCATAACTCTGGGGCCAACGTCCTGACTTTC.

The chain has TRBV4-1 and TRBJ1-5, with unresolved D. The CDR3 is 14 residues long. Germline lookup yields CDR1 MGHRA and CDR2 YSYEKL. The V and J ends lost 4 bases and 0 bases respectively, with 7 bases between them. CDR3 nucleotide sequence: TGCGCCAGCAGCCGACGGAATAGCAATCAGCCCCAGCATTTT. Its protein is CASSRRNSNQPQHF.

Only a few counts were recorded for this clonotype. The chain recombines TRBV5-1 with TRBJ1-4; 7 bases match TRBD1. The ends lost 5 bases at V and 4 bases at J; junction bases unmatched: 8. The CDR3 extends over 15 amino acids. Germline loops: CDR1 SGHRS, CDR2 YFSETQ. CDR3 DNA: TGCGCCAGCAGTTCCACAGGGGTTCTTAATGAAAAACTGTTTTTT. It specifies CASSSTGVLNEKLFF.

The chain carries TRBV7-6 and TRBJ2-1; 9 bases line up with TRBD1. The CDR3 is 15 amino acids. Germline CDR1 is SGHVS and CDR2 is FNYEAQ. After removal of 4 bases from V and 8 bases from J, the junction contained 9 bases not matched to a gene. Here the CDR3 reads CASSSQGQGGYEQFF. The CDR3 DNA sequence: TGTGCCAGCAGCTCCCAGGGACAGGGTGGCTATGAGCAGTTCTTC.

This clonotype was counted ten times or more. V gene TRBV5-1 combines with J gene TRBJ2-1; D is perhaps TRBD1 (6 bases). CDR3 length: 16 residues. Trimming took 4 bases from V and 0 from J, leaving 14 bases between them. Looked up from germline, CDR1 is SGHRS and CDR2 is YFSETQ. CDR3 region: CASSQQGSSSYNEQFF. As DNA, the CDR3 is TGCGCCAGCAGCCAGCAGGGGTCGAGCTCCTACAATGAGCAGTTCTTC.

This clonotype was seen a handful of times. The rearrangement joins TRBV25-1 to TRBJ1-4; D gene uncertain. Germline loops: CDR1 MGHDK, CDR2 SYGVNS. This CDR3 comprises 15 residues. With 6 bases removed from V and 0 bases from J, the gap between germline ends came to 11 bases. The CDR3 sequence: CASSVGGATNEKLFF. The CDR3 coding sequence is TGTGCCAGCAGCGTCGGCGGGGCAACTAATGAAAAACTGTTTTTT.

The genes are TRBV7-2 and TRBJ2-3; D is possibly TRBD2 (5 bases). The germline gives CDR1 SGHTA, CDR2 FQGNSA. CDR3 length: 13 residues. The ends were cut back, 7 bases at V and 1 base at J, with 9 bases in the middle. Here the CDR3 DNA reads TGTGCCAGCACCGACTATGGCACAGATACGCAGTATTTT. This codes for CASTDYGTDTQYF. Together with reference TRBV7-2 and TRBJ2-3, the CDR3 gives the full variable domain: GAGVSQSPSNKVTEKGKDVELRCDPISGHTALYWYRQSLGQGLEFLIYFQGNSAPDKSGLPSDRFSAERTGGSVSTLTIQRTQQEDSAVYLCASTDYGTDTQYFGPGTRLTVL.

This chain links TRBV12-3 or TRBV12-4 with TRBJ2-7, with D possibly being TRBD1 (6 bases). Trimming removed 4 bases from V and 0 bases from J, with 7 bases in between. There are 13 residues in the CDR3. DNA of the CDR3: TGTGCCAGCAGTTCACAGGGCTCCTACGAGCAGTACTTC. It specifies CASSSQGSYEQYF.

J is TRBJ1-2 and V is TRBV6-1, with D hard to call. The V end was cut by 1 base, the J end by 4 bases, with 7 bases between. Germline V gives CDR1 MNHNS, CDR2 SASEGT. CDR3 size: 13 residues. CDR3: CASSEDGVYGYTF. DNA for the CDR3: TGTGCCAGCAGTGAAGACGGGGTCTATGGCTACACCTTC.